These T cell receptor beta chains were read from a single sample in a study of cytomegalovirus exposure and HLA in healthy donors. Clones were sequenced by immunoSEQ multiplex PCR, and TCRdb holds only the in-frame ones, with some missing. The sample shows over 200,000 clones, 88% of them seen only once. The sequenced material came from PBMCs. The receptors were sampled from a woman between 18 and 30 years old in good health and CMV-seronegative. CDR3s include the opening cysteine and the closing phenylalanine or tryptophan. D genes are given only for firm matches. The size of a clone is reported for some rows only, either as once, few or many, or as a class for expanded clones.

v_call: TRBV5-4
j_call: TRBJ2-1
clone_size: NA
d_call: NA
cdr3_nt: TGTGCCAGCAGCTTGGAGCCCGCCTTTGATGAGCAGTTCTTC
cdr3_aa: CASSLEPAFDEQFF

v_call: TRBV6-1
j_call: TRBJ2-7
clone_size: NA
d_call: TRBD2
cdr3_nt: TGTGCCAGCAGTGAATTAATTCCCAGCGGGAAAGAATACGAGCAGTACTTC
cdr3_aa: CASSELIPSGKEYEQYF

v_call: TRBV29-1
j_call: TRBJ1-4
clone_size: NA
d_call: NA
cdr3_nt: TGCAGCGTTGAAGCAGGGTTCGGTAATGAAAAACTGTTTTTT
cdr3_aa: CSVEAGFGNEKLFF

v_call: TRBV7-6
j_call: TRBJ2-7
clone_size: NA
d_call: NA
cdr3_nt: TGTGCCAGCAGCTTAGGAACGAGCGGGTCGGGAGTTACCTACGAGCAGTACTTC
cdr3_aa: CASSLGTSGSGVTYEQYF

v_call: TRBV7-2
j_call: TRBJ2-5
clone_size: NA
d_call: NA
cdr3_nt: TGTGCCAGCAGCTTCCGGTCTAGCGCCCAAGAGACCCAGTACTTC
cdr3_aa: CASSFRSSAQETQYF

v_call: TRBV6-5
j_call: TRBJ2-1
clone_size: NA
d_call: NA
cdr3_nt: TGTGCCAGCAGTTACTCGAGAGGGAGTCCCCACAATGAGCAGTTCTTC
cdr3_aa: CASSYSRGSPHNEQFF

v_call: TRBV7-8
j_call: TRBJ2-5
clone_size: NA
d_call: NA
cdr3_nt: TGTGCCAGCAGCGTCGGTAACTTGGTAGAGACCCAGTACTTC
cdr3_aa: CASSVGNLVETQYF

v_call: TRBV14
j_call: TRBJ1-4
clone_size: NA
d_call: NA
cdr3_nt: TGTGCCAGCAGCCCTAGGGGTGAAAAACTGTTTTTT
cdr3_aa: CASSPRGEKLFF

v_call: TRBV4-3
j_call: TRBJ1-4
clone_size: NA
d_call: TRBD1
cdr3_nt: TGCGCCAGCAGCCAAGCGGCCGGACAGGGGGCAGTAAGGGAACTGTTTTTT
cdr3_aa: CASSQAAGQGAVRELFF

v_call: TRBV7-9
j_call: TRBJ1-2
clone_size: NA
d_call: NA
cdr3_nt: TGTGCCAGCAGCGAAGCCCTCATACTCTATGGCTACACCTTC
cdr3_aa: CASSEALILYGYTF

v_call: TRBV12-5
j_call: TRBJ2-3
clone_size: NA
d_call: NA
cdr3_nt: TGTGCTAGTGGCCCCGGGGACACAGATACGCAGTATTTT
cdr3_aa: CASGPGDTDTQYF

v_call: TRBV27
j_call: TRBJ2-7
clone_size: NA
d_call: TRBD1
cdr3_nt: TGTGCCAGCAGTTCCCCGAAAGGACAGGGTCTCGAGCAGTACTTC
cdr3_aa: CASSSPKGQGLEQYF

v_call: TRBV7-9
j_call: TRBJ1-3
clone_size: NA
d_call: NA
cdr3_nt: TGTGCCAGCAGCTTAGTCGCCTCCAGCTCTGGAAACACCATATATTTT
cdr3_aa: CASSLVASSSGNTIYF

v_call: TRBV29-1
j_call: TRBJ2-3
clone_size: NA
d_call: NA
cdr3_nt: TGCAGCGTGTCGGGGACGCAGTATTTT
cdr3_aa: CSVSGTQYF

v_call: TRBV15
j_call: TRBJ1-2
clone_size: few
d_call: TRBD1
cdr3_nt: TGTGCCACCAGCAGAGCCGGGACAGGCTGGAACTATGGCTACACCTTC
cdr3_aa: CATSRAGTGWNYGYTF

v_call: TRBV25-1
j_call: TRBJ1-4
clone_size: once
d_call: TRBD1
cdr3_nt: TGTGCCAGCAGTGACGGGACAGGGAATGAAAAACTGTTTTTT
cdr3_aa: CASSDGTGNEKLFF

v_call: TRBV28
j_call: TRBJ2-6
clone_size: NA
d_call: TRBD1
cdr3_nt: TGTGCCAGCGGATTACAGGGGGCGGGAGCTGGGGCCAACGTCCTGACTTTC
cdr3_aa: CASGLQGAGAGANVLTF

v_call: TRBV7-3
j_call: TRBJ2-1
clone_size: NA
d_call: NA
cdr3_nt: TGTGCCAGCAGCCCCGGATCATTAGCGGAGCAGTTCTTC
cdr3_aa: CASSPGSLAEQFF

v_call: TRBV4-2
j_call: TRBJ2-1
clone_size: NA
d_call: TRBD2
cdr3_nt: TGTGCCAGCAGCCAAGACGGGGCCGGGACTAGCCACTTAGGGGAGCAGTTCTTC
cdr3_aa: CASSQDGAGTSHLGEQFF

v_call: TRBV6-1
j_call: TRBJ1-2
clone_size: NA
d_call: NA
cdr3_nt: TGTGCCAGCGTGGACAGATCATACTATGGCTACACCTTC
cdr3_aa: CASVDRSYYGYTF

v_call: TRBV27
j_call: TRBJ2-7
clone_size: NA
d_call: TRBD2
cdr3_nt: TGTGCCAGCAGCGTACTAGCGGGCGGATACGAGCAGTACTTC
cdr3_aa: CASSVLAGGYEQYF

v_call: TRBV6-6
j_call: TRBJ1-2
clone_size: NA
d_call: TRBD1
cdr3_nt: TGTGCCAGCAGGACAGGGGGCGGCTACACCTTC
cdr3_aa: CASRTGGGYTF

v_call: TRBV29-1
j_call: TRBJ2-1
clone_size: NA
d_call: NA
cdr3_nt: TGCAGCGTCGAGGAGAATGAGCAGTTCTTC
cdr3_aa: CSVEENEQFF

v_call: TRBV25-1
j_call: TRBJ1-4
clone_size: NA
d_call: TRBD1
cdr3_nt: TGTGCCAGCAGGGTCGCAGGGGGCACGGAACTGTTTTTT
cdr3_aa: CASRVAGGTELFF

v_call: TRBV6-1
j_call: TRBJ2-2
clone_size: NA
d_call: TRBD1
cdr3_nt: TGTGCCAGCAAAAGGGACAGAACGAACACCGGGGAGCTGTTTTTT
cdr3_aa: CASKRDRTNTGELFF

v_call: TRBV28
j_call: TRBJ2-3
clone_size: NA
d_call: NA
cdr3_nt: TGTGCCAGCAGTCCGCTCACAGGGACTAACACAGATACGCAGTATTTT
cdr3_aa: CASSPLTGTNTDTQYF

v_call: TRBV6-5
j_call: TRBJ2-7
clone_size: NA
d_call: TRBD1
cdr3_nt: TGTGCCAGCAGCGACCAGACAGGGGGCTACGAGCAGTACTTC
cdr3_aa: CASSDQTGGYEQYF

v_call: TRBV6-5
j_call: TRBJ1-5
clone_size: NA
d_call: NA
cdr3_nt: TGTGCCAGCAGTTTCTGGGGGGAGCCCCAGCATTTT
cdr3_aa: CASSFWGEPQHF

v_call: TRBV2
j_call: TRBJ1-1
clone_size: NA
d_call: NA
cdr3_nt: TGTGCCAGCAGAAAGAGATCGAACACTGAAGCTTTCTTT
cdr3_aa: CASRKRSNTEAFF

v_call: TRBV28
j_call: TRBJ2-7
clone_size: NA
d_call: TRBD2
cdr3_nt: TGTGCCAGCAGTTCGGGGGGACTAGCGGGAGAAGGCGAGCAGTACTTC
cdr3_aa: CASSSGGLAGEGEQYF

v_call: TRBV4-3
j_call: TRBJ2-2
clone_size: NA
d_call: NA
cdr3_nt: TGCGCAAGCAGTAGGAACACCGGGGAGCTGTTTTTT
cdr3_aa: CASSRNTGELFF

v_call: TRBV7-8
j_call: TRBJ2-7
clone_size: once
d_call: TRBD1
cdr3_nt: TGTGCCAGCAGGACCTTACAGGGGCATACCTACGAGCAGTACTTC
cdr3_aa: CASRTLQGHTYEQYF

v_call: TRBV18
j_call: TRBJ1-1
clone_size: few
d_call: NA
cdr3_nt: TGTGCCAGCTCACCTAGCGGGGGGACGGCTTTCTTT
cdr3_aa: CASSPSGGTAFF

v_call: TRBV28
j_call: TRBJ2-7
clone_size: few
d_call: NA
cdr3_nt: TGTGCCAGCAGTCCCCAGGGTCCCGAGCAGTACTTC
cdr3_aa: CASSPQGPEQYF

v_call: TRBV28
j_call: TRBJ2-2
clone_size: once
d_call: NA
cdr3_nt: TGTGCCAGCAGTTGGGGGGGCGCCCGGGAGCTGTTTTTT
cdr3_aa: CASSWGGARELFF

v_call: TRBV5-6
j_call: TRBJ1-2
clone_size: NA
d_call: NA
cdr3_nt: TGTGCCAGCAGCAGAGGGTACAGTGACTATGGCTACACCTTC
cdr3_aa: CASSRGYSDYGYTF

v_call: TRBV6-5
j_call: TRBJ1-2
clone_size: once
d_call: NA
cdr3_nt: TGTGCCAGCAGGCGGACAGAAGTAGGTGGCTACACCTTC
cdr3_aa: CASRRTEVGGYTF

v_call: TRBV2
j_call: TRBJ2-1
clone_size: NA
d_call: TRBD1
cdr3_nt: TGTGCCAGCAGACTCGATGGACAGGTGAGGGATGAGCAGTTCTTC
cdr3_aa: CASRLDGQVRDEQFF

v_call: TRBV4-1
j_call: TRBJ2-7
clone_size: NA
d_call: NA
cdr3_nt: TGCGCCAGCAGCCAAGTAGCGGCTCAACCCTACGAGCAGTACTTC
cdr3_aa: CASSQVAAQPYEQYF

v_call: TRBV2
j_call: TRBJ1-1
clone_size: NA
d_call: NA
cdr3_nt: TGTGCCAGCAGTGTAAGGCTTAGCGGAACTCTGACTGAAGCTTTCTTT
cdr3_aa: CASSVRLSGTLTEAFF

v_call: TRBV28
j_call: TRBJ2-3
clone_size: NA
d_call: NA
cdr3_nt: TGTGCCAGCAGTTGGCCGGCTAGCGCCCACGATACGCAGTATTTT
cdr3_aa: CASSWPASAHDTQYF

v_call: TRBV5-1
j_call: TRBJ2-7
clone_size: NA
d_call: NA
cdr3_nt: TGCGCCAGCAGCCAGCTCCTGGGCGCAGCACCCTACGAGCAGTACTTC
cdr3_aa: CASSQLLGAAPYEQYF

v_call: TRBV5-1
j_call: TRBJ2-6
clone_size: NA
d_call: NA
cdr3_nt: TGCGCCAGCAGCCCACTGTCGGGCTCCGGAGGTTCGGGGGCCAACGTCCTGACTTTC
cdr3_aa: CASSPLSGSGGSGANVLTF

v_call: TRBV6-4
j_call: TRBJ2-1
clone_size: NA
d_call: NA
cdr3_nt: TGTGCCAGCAGTGACAACCGGGACACCAATGAGCAGTTCTTC
cdr3_aa: CASSDNRDTNEQFF

v_call: TRBV5-6
j_call: TRBJ1-1
clone_size: NA
d_call: TRBD1
cdr3_nt: TGTGCCAGCAGCTTACCGACAGGGAGGCCCACTGAAGCTTTCTTT
cdr3_aa: CASSLPTGRPTEAFF

v_call: TRBV5-4
j_call: TRBJ2-7
clone_size: NA
d_call: TRBD2
cdr3_nt: TGTGCCACCTCACAGCGGGAGGGTAACTACGAGCAGTACTTC
cdr3_aa: CATSQREGNYEQYF

v_call: TRBV6-6
j_call: TRBJ1-2
clone_size: once
d_call: NA
cdr3_nt: TGTGCCAGCAGTTACGAACAGAGCAACTATGGCTACACCTTC
cdr3_aa: CASSYEQSNYGYTF

v_call: TRBV7-2
j_call: TRBJ2-5
clone_size: NA
d_call: TRBD2
cdr3_nt: TGTGCCAGCAGCTTAACCGGGAGGTCCCAAGAGACCCAGTACTTC
cdr3_aa: CASSLTGRSQETQYF